This entry describes one TCR beta chain. From germline, CDR1 is SGHVS and CDR2 FQNEAQ. The CDR3 runs 15 residues. V dropped 5 bases and J dropped 2; count of bases not matched to a gene: 5. Authors' data handling: From reference gene primer amplification, estimates of nucleated cell counts were derived. TCRdb's copy holds only in-frame clones and misses some; the assay was immunoSEQ multiplex PCR. V, J and clone size were drawn from that table, and D and trimming were deduced from the DNA. The table lists 200,000 to 250,000 clones, about nine tenths of them singletons. The sample originates from a study of blood T cell repertoires in COVID-19.

The sample comprised peripheral blood. The chain recombines TRBV7-8 with TRBJ1-5; 8 positions agree with TRBD1. The receptor was isolated from a woman aged 40 to 50 with acute or convalescent COVID-19. The CDR3 DNA reads as TGTGCCAGCAGCACCTCGGGACAGGGCAATCAGCCCCAGCATTTT. Translated, it gives CASSTSGQGNQPQHF.